Presented here are 14 T cell receptor beta chains from one specimen sequenced in a study of CD8 T cells in ankylosing spondylitis. Study-level results: Apparently characteristic of ankylosing spondylitis blood was a TCR beta motif (about eight highly homologous variants).

The antigens of these receptors remain unknown. MiXCR, run by TCRdb on the 5' RACE reads, gives a single entry per CDR3 protein. The sample has a few hundred thousand distinct CDR3 sequences; 18% are singletons. The sample comprised blood, either unsorted or a sorted T cell fraction (not recorded which). The receptors come from a male donor with ankylosing spondylitis.

This clonotype occurred many times. The chain joins TRBV20-1 to TRBJ2-2; D perhaps matches TRBD1 (5 bases). CDR1 is DFQATT, CDR2 SNEGSKA, per germline (reference sequence). V was cut by 0 bases and J by 0 bases, with 11 bases left in between. This CDR3 contains 16 residues. The CDR3 DNA is TGCAGTGCTAGAGATAGTTTGACAGCGAACACCGGGGAGCTGTTTTTT. It is translated as CSARDSLTANTGELFF.

This clonotype was seen only a few times. CDR3 sequence (DNA): TGTGCCAGTAAGAGGGACAGGGAGAGCAATCAGCCCCAGCATTTT. It yields the protein CASKRDRESNQPQHF. V usage is TRBV19 and J usage is TRBJ1-5, with 9 positions matching TRBD1. The CDR3 runs to 15 residues. J gave up 1 base and V 7 bases, and 5 bases lay outside the gene matches. Looked up from germline, CDR1 is LNHDA and CDR2 is SQIVND (reference sequence).

The chain couples TRBV7-9 to TRBJ2-3; D perhaps matches TRBD2 (6 bases). Trimming shortened V by 5 bases and J by 2 bases, and 17 bases separated the two germline ends. The germline V gene has CDR1 SEHNR and CDR2 FQNEAQ (reference sequence). This CDR3 spans 16 amino acids. The CDR3: CASSARRGGNTDTQYF. CDR3 nucleotides: TGTGCCAGCAGCGCCCGCCGGGGCGGGAACACAGATACGCAGTATTTT.

This chain links TRBV7-9 with TRBJ1-5; TRBD1 matches 9 bases. Germline loops: CDR1 SEHNR, CDR2 FQNEAQ (reference sequence). V gave up 5 bases and J gave up 6 bases; unmatched junction bases: 8. The CDR3 has 15 residues. CDR3 sequence reads: CASSPTGQGIQPQHF. The CDR3, as DNA: TGTGCCAGCAGCCCGACCGGACAGGGGATTCAGCCCCAGCATTTT.

This clonotype was detected a few times. J is TRBJ2-7 and V is TRBV5-1; 7 bases agree with TRBD1. The ends lost 4 bases at V and 4 bases at J; junction bases unmatched: 5. The CDR3 consists of 13 residues. The germline gives CDR1 SGHRS, CDR2 YFSETQ. CDR3 sequence reads: CASSHGTAYEQYF. The CDR3 DNA is TGCGCCAGCAGCCACGGGACAGCATACGAGCAGTACTTC.

This chain connects TRBV28 to TRBJ2-4, with D uncertain. Trimming left V 2 bases short and J 10 bases short, with 9 bases between. The CDR3 runs 12 residues. Germline lookup yields CDR1 MDHEN and CDR2 SYDVKM. Written as DNA, the CDR3 is TGTGCCAGCAGTTTAGGAGACCTTATTCAGTACTTC. Its protein product is CASSLGDLIQYF.

The genes are TRBV5-1 and TRBJ2-7, with TRBD2 identical over 7 bases. The germline V gene encodes CDR1 SGHRS and CDR2 YFSETQ. The CDR3 sequence is 14 residues long. The J segment lost 6 bases and the V segment lost 0 bases, leaving 6 bases of the junction unmatched. In DNA, the CDR3 is TGCGCCAGCAGCTTGGAGGGAGGGCCTCTCGAGCAGTACTTC. It encodes CASSLEGGPLEQYF.

This chain links TRBV6-1 with TRBJ2-1; 7 nucleotides match TRBD2. V was pared by 6 bases and J by 5 bases, with 10 bases of the junction left unmatched. The V gene's germline CDR1 is MNHNS and CDR2 SASEGT. This CDR3 is 15 amino acids long. CDR3 sequence reads: CASRSREVVNNEQFF. CDR3 DNA sequence: TGTGCCAGCAGATCACGGGAGGTGGTTAACAATGAGCAGTTCTTC.

This clonotype has a handful of counts. The genes are TRBV19 and TRBJ2-1, with D possibly matching TRBD2 (5 bases). Germline-derived CDR1 and CDR2 are LNHDA and SQIVND (reference sequence). V was cut by 4 bases and J by 1 base, with 23 bases left in between. This CDR3 is 19 amino acids long. The CDR3 reads CASSTTWTGFGLSYNEQFF. CDR3 in DNA: TGTGCCAGTAGTACGACATGGACTGGATTTGGCCTATCCTACAATGAGCAGTTCTTC.

At least ten counts were recorded for this clonotype. The rearrangement links TRBV29-1 to TRBJ2-5; D may be TRBD2 (6 bases). Germline V CDR1 and CDR2: SQVTM, ANQGSEA. The CDR3 has 13 residues. V was clipped by 5 bases and J by 5 bases, with 15 bases between them. Here the CDR3 reads CSVRGLSPETQYF. The DNA for the CDR3 is TGCAGCGTTCGCGGACTATCCCCCGAGACCCAGTACTTC.

The table lists this clonotype with many counts. V gene TRBV12-3 or TRBV12-4 combines with J gene TRBJ2-1, with D unclear. Trimming removed 3 bases from V and 2 bases from J, with 8 bases in between. The CDR3 runs to 14 residues. In DNA, the CDR3 is TGTGCCAGCAGTTTGGTGGGCCCCTACAATGAGCAGTTCTTC. Encoded protein: CASSLVGPYNEQFF.

This clonotype has a handful of counts. CDR3 coding DNA: TGTGCCAGCAGCTCCTCTGCCCAGGAAGGCTATGAGCAGTTCTTC. The encoded protein is CASSSSAQEGYEQFF. The chain is built from TRBV7-8 and TRBJ2-1; the D is unclear. The V and J ends lost 4 bases and 8 bases respectively, with 18 bases between them. Looked up from germline, CDR1 is SGHVS and CDR2 is FQNEAQ. CDR3 size: 15 residues.

This clonotype appeared a few times. The genes are TRBV7-9 and TRBJ2-7, with D perhaps TRBD1 (6 bases). Between the trimmed V and J ends, which lost 6 bases and 2 bases, there was a span of 11 bases. The CDR3 loop spans 13 amino acids. CDR1 is SEHNR, CDR2 FQNEAQ, per germline (reference sequence). CDR3 nucleotides: TGTGCCAGCAGTGGGGACAACCCCTACGAGCAGTACTTC. It translates to CASSGDNPYEQYF.

This clonotype was found many times. This chain links TRBV12-3 or TRBV12-4 with TRBJ2-1, with D hard to call. V was pared by 3 bases and J by 1 base, with 7 bases between. The length of the CDR3 is 14 residues. This CDR3 is CASSLSASYNEQFF. The CDR3, as DNA: TGTGCCAGCAGTTTGTCAGCATCCTACAATGAGCAGTTCTTC.